These T cell receptor beta chains were read from a single sample in a study of cytomegalovirus exposure and HLA in healthy donors. Produced via immunoSEQ multiplex PCR; TCRdb's table is partial and in-frame only. Of approximately 140,000 clones detected, 82% appear once; the ten largest clones hold more than 2.5%. Sample: PBMCs. These receptors came from a man aged 18 to 29 in good health and CMV-seropositive. CDR3s include the opening cysteine and the closing phenylalanine or tryptophan. Each record gives: clone size, J gene, D gene, V gene, CDR3 DNA, CDR3 protein. The D gene is left open where the match is weak. Clone size is shown for a subset of rows, as once, few, many or a class of expanded clone.

-	TRBJ1-1	-	TRBV5-4	TGTGCCAGCAGCCCGGGTCAGGGCCCCACTGAAGCTTTCTTT	CASSPGQGPTEAFF
-	TRBJ2-1	-	TRBV20-1	TGCAGTGCTGAGCTGCGGAATGAGCAGTTCTTC	CSAELRNEQFF
-	TRBJ1-1	TRBD1	TRBV29-1	TGCAGCGTTGTACGGGACAGGGTGGGGGACACTGAAGCTTTCTTT	CSVVRDRVGDTEAFF
-	TRBJ1-4	TRBD1	TRBV28	TGTGCCAGCAGTTACCTCCCGGGACAGGGAGATGAAAAACTGTTTTTT	CASSYLPGQGDEKLFF
-	TRBJ2-7	-	TRBV13	TGTGCCAGCAGCTCCCGGGACACAGGCTACGAGCAGTACTTC	CASSSRDTGYEQYF
once	TRBJ2-2	TRBD1	TRBV5-4	TGTGCCAGCAGCCCATGGGACAGCAAGAACACCGGGGAGCTGTTTTTT	CASSPWDSKNTGELFF
-	TRBJ1-1	-	TRBV5-1	TGCGCCAGCAGCTTGGACAGGTGGGGTAGCACTGAAGCTTTCTTT	CASSLDRWGSTEAFF
-	TRBJ2-1	TRBD2	TRBV27	TGTGCCAGCAGTTTAAGGCGGGAGGGTCGGGAGCAGTTCTTC	CASSLRREGREQFF
-	TRBJ1-4	-	TRBV19	TGTGCCAGTAGTATAATAGCAACTAATGAAAAACTGTTTTTT	CASSIIATNEKLFF
once	TRBJ2-1	TRBD1	TRBV27	TGTGCCAGCAGTGGGGACAGATACAATGAGCAGTTCTTC	CASSGDRYNEQFF
-	TRBJ1-6	TRBD1	TRBV5-6	TGTGCCAGCAGTTTTGACAGGGTCGGTTCACCCCTCCACTTT	CASSFDRVGSPLHF
-	TRBJ1-1	TRBD1	TRBV5-6	TGTGCCAGCAGCTCGCCCCCTACCAGGGGGTTTTTGGGGAACACTGAAGCTTTCTTT	CASSSPPTRGFLGNTEAFF
-	TRBJ2-5	TRBD2	TRBV19	TGTGCCAGTAGTATAGGGGGCATAGAGCGGGGACAAGAGACCCAGTACTTC	CASSIGGIERGQETQYF
-	TRBJ2-5	TRBD2	TRBV7-2	TGTGCCAGCAGGCGCGGCCTGGCGGGAGTTGTCGGAGAGACCCAGTACTTC	CASRRGLAGVVGETQYF
-	TRBJ1-5	-	TRBV19	TGTGCCAGTAGTAAGGGGGTGGGCAGAAATCAGCCCCAGCATTTT	CASSKGVGRNQPQHF
-	TRBJ1-5	-	TRBV5-1	TGCGCCAGCAGCTTGGAAGGATGGGAGGGTCAGCCCCAGCATTTT	CASSLEGWEGQPQHF
-	TRBJ2-1	TRBD1	TRBV7-9	TGTGCCAGCAGCTCCCGGGACAGGATTAATGAGCAGTTCTTC	CASSSRDRINEQFF
-	TRBJ1-2	TRBD1	TRBV27	TGTGCCAGCAGTTTCCGGGACAGGGTCGTCAATGGCTACACCTTC	CASSFRDRVVNGYTF
-	TRBJ2-7	-	TRBV7-2	TGTGCCAGCAGCCCCTCTCCAATCCAAAGCCTATACGAGCAGTACTTC	CASSPSPIQSLYEQYF
-	TRBJ2-7	TRBD1	TRBV7-3	TGTGCCAGCAGGTCAGGGGGGACAGGCCCCTACGAGCAGTACTTC	CASRSGGTGPYEQYF
-	TRBJ1-2	-	TRBV19	TGTGCCAGTAACTCCCCCGGACAGCCAGCTAACTATGGCTACACCTTC	CASNSPGQPANYGYTF
-	TRBJ1-4	-	TRBV6-5	TGTGCCAGCAGTTACTCGGGTCGGCAGGGAAACGAAAAACTGTTTTTT	CASSYSGRQGNEKLFF
once	TRBJ1-2	TRBD1	TRBV27	TGTGCCAGCAGTTTCGGACAGGGCTATGGCTACACCTTC	CASSFGQGYGYTF
-	TRBJ2-1	-	TRBV5-1	TGCGCCAGCAGCTTGCTGGCGGATGAGCAGTTCTTC	CASSLLADEQFF
once	TRBJ1-2	-	TRBV29-1	TGCAGCGTGGGGGGTCCAAACTATGGCTACACCTTC	CSVGGPNYGYTF
-	TRBJ1-3	-	TRBV5-1	TGCGCCAGCAGCTCACTCGACAGGACGTCTGGAAACACCATATATTTT	CASSSLDRTSGNTIYF
once	TRBJ2-7	TRBD2	TRBV4-2	TGTGCCAGCAGCCAATCGAGCGGGGGCTCCTACGAGCAGTACTTC	CASSQSSGGSYEQYF
few	TRBJ2-1	TRBD2	TRBV19	TGTGCCAGTAGTACTAGCGGGGGTTACAATGAGCAGTTCTTC	CASSTSGGYNEQFF
-	TRBJ1-4	-	TRBV6-1	TGTGCCAGCAGTGCAAGGAGTCCTAATGAAAAACTGTTTTTT	CASSARSPNEKLFF
-	TRBJ2-7	-	TRBV6-5	TGTGCCAGCAGTTACTCAAGGGGATACGAGCAGTACTTC	CASSYSRGYEQYF
-	TRBJ1-1	-	TRBV6-1	TGTGCCAGCAGTGATATGTCGGCGGTTAACACTGAAGCTTTCTTT	CASSDMSAVNTEAFF
-	TRBJ1-4	-	TRBV18	TGTGCCAGCTCACCAAACACAGGGAGTGAAAAACTGTTTTTT	CASSPNTGSEKLFF
-	TRBJ1-1	-	TRBV6-5	TGTGCCAGCAGTTACTCGGCAGTTAACACTGAAGCTTTCTTT	CASSYSAVNTEAFF
-	TRBJ1-1	TRBD1	TRBV18	TGTGCCAGCTCAGCCTTACAGGGGGACACTGAAGCTTTCTTT	CASSALQGDTEAFF
-	TRBJ2-5	-	TRBV10-3	TGTGCCATCAGTGACTCCCTTCAGACCCAGTACTTC	CAISDSLQTQYF
-	TRBJ1-2	TRBD1	TRBV5-1	TGCGCCAGCAGAAACAGGGGGCAAAGTGGCTACACCTTC	CASRNRGQSGYTF
-	TRBJ1-2	-	TRBV4-1	TGCGCCAGCAGCCAAGGTGGACTAAATGGCTACACCTTC	CASSQGGLNGYTF
once	TRBJ2-1	TRBD1	TRBV7-9	TGTTCCAGCAGCCCAGGGGGTTCGGGTGAGCAGTTCTTC	CSSSPGGSGEQFF
-	TRBJ2-5	TRBD2	TRBV7-2	TGTGCCAGCAGCTCCCCGACTAGCGGACAAGAGACCCAGTACTTC	CASSSPTSGQETQYF
-	TRBJ2-2	TRBD2	TRBV28	TGTGCCAGCACCCCGGGGGGGTCCCAATCCGGGGAGCTGTTTTTT	CASTPGGSQSGELFF
-	TRBJ1-5	TRBD1	TRBV29-1	TGCAGCGTTGGCCCGGGACAGGGGAATCAGCCCCAGCATTTT	CSVGPGQGNQPQHF
-	TRBJ2-7	-	TRBV9	TGTGCCAGCAGCGTTACGGGAGAGTACGAGCAGTACTTC	CASSVTGEYEQYF
-	TRBJ1-1	-	TRBV6-1	TGTGCCAGCACCCTGACCACAGCGAACACTGAAGCTTTCTTT	CASTLTTANTEAFF
-	TRBJ2-3	-	TRBV7-6	TGTGCCAGCGGGAGCCTCACAGATACGCAGTATTTT	CASGSLTDTQYF
-	TRBJ2-1	-	TRBV29-1	TGCAGCGTTGAAGAGTCGAGGGAGTTCTTC	CSVEESREFF